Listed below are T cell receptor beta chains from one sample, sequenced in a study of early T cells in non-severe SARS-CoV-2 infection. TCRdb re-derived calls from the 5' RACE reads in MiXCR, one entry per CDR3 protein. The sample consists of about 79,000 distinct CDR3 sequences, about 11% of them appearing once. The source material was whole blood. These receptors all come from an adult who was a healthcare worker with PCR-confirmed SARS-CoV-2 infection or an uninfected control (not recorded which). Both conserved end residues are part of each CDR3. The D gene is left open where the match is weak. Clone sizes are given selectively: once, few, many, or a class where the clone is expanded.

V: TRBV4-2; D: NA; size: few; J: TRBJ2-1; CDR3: CASSQWDKGIQFF; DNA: TGTGCCAGCAGCCAATGGGATAAAGGAATCCAGTTCTTC
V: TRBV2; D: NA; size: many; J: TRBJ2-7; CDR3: CASSIQAMGYF; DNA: TGTGCCAGCAGTATACAGGCGATGGGGTACTTC
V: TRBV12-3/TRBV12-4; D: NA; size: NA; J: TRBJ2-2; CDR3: CASNGLGEGSTGELFF; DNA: TGTGCCAGCAACGGATTGGGTGAAGGGAGCACCGGGGAGCTGTTTTTT
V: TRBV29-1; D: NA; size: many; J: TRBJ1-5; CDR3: CSVADGVLGNQPQHF; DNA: TGCAGCGTTGCCGACGGGGTCCTCGGCAATCAGCCCCAGCATTTT
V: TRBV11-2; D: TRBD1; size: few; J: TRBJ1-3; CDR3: CASSLGQGVPTIYF; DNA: TGTGCCAGCAGCTTGGGACAGGGGGTCCCCACCATATATTTT
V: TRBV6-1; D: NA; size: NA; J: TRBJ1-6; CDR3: CASSVSTYNSPLHF; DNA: TGTGCCAGCAGTGTGTCCACCTATAATTCACCCCTCCACTTT
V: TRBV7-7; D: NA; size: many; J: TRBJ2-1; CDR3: CASSSSGFSEQFF; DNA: TGTGCCAGCAGCTCATCAGGGTTTAGTGAGCAGTTCTTC
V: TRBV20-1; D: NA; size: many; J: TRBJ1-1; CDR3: CRGAGRQNTEAFF; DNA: TGCAGGGGTGCCGGACGGCAGAACACTGAAGCTTTCTTT
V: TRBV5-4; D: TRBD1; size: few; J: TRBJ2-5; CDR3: CASSSDRGWGQETQYF; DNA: TGTGCCAGCAGCTCGGACAGGGGTTGGGGCCAAGAGACCCAGTACTTC
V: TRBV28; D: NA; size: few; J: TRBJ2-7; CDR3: CASKYGQTFSYEQYF; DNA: TGTGCCAGCAAGTACGGACAAACATTCTCCTACGAGCAGTACTTC
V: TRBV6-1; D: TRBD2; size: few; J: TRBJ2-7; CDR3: CASFSGASYEQYF; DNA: TGTGCCAGCTTCAGCGGGGCTTCCTACGAGCAGTACTTC
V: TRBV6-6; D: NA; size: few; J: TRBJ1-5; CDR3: CASRQGNSNQPQHF; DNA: TGTGCCAGCAGACAGGGAAATAGCAATCAGCCCCAGCATTTT
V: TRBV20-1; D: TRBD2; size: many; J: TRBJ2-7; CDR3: CSARAYRTSGESSYEQYF; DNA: TGCAGTGCTAGAGCCTACCGAACTAGCGGGGAAAGCTCCTACGAGCAGTACTTC
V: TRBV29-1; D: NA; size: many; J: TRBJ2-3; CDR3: CSVQGGGDTQYF; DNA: TGCAGTGTACAGGGCGGGGGAGATACGCAGTATTTT
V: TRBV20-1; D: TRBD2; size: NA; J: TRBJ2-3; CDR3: CSASSSGGAGTDTQYF; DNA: TGCAGTGCTAGTTCTAGCGGGGGGGCTGGCACAGATACGCAGTATTTT
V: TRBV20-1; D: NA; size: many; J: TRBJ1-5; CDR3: CSALKGGGNQPQHF; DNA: TGCAGTGCTTTAAAGGGGGGGGGCAATCAGCCCCAGCATTTT
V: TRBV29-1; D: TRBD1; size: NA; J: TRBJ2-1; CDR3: CSVPFTGDEQFF; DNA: TGCAGCGTTCCCTTTACAGGGGATGAGCAGTTCTTC
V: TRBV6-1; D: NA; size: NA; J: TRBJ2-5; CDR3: CASSESSFLETQYF; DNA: TGTGCCAGCAGTGAGAGTAGCTTTTTGGAGACCCAGTACTTC
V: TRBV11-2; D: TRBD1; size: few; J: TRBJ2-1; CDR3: CASRPNRGRLFGEQFF; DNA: TGTGCCAGCAGACCCAACAGGGGTCGGCTCTTCGGTGAGCAGTTCTTC
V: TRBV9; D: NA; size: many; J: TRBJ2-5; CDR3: CASSAGGAGNTQYF; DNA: TGTGCCAGCAGCGCAGGGGGGGCCGGGAATACCCAGTACTTC
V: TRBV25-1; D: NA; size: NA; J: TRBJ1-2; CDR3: CASSRNYGYTF; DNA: TGTGCCAGCAGTCGGAACTATGGCTACACCTTC
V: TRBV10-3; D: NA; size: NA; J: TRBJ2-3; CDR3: CAISGGPSRLDTQYF; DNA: TGTGCCATCAGTGGTGGACCCAGTAGATTAGATACGCAGTATTTT
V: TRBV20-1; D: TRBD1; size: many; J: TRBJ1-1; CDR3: CSALGGLEDTEAFF; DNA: TGCAGTGCCCTAGGGGGCTTGGAGGACACTGAAGCTTTCTTT
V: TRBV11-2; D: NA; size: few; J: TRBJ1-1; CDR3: CASSYGSGAGDTEAFF; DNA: TGTGCCAGCAGCTACGGTTCGGGGGCCGGGGACACTGAAGCTTTCTTT
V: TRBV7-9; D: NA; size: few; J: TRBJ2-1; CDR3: CASSLVGSGSYNEQFF; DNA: TGTGCCAGCAGCTTAGTTGGGTCCGGCTCCTACAATGAGCAGTTCTTC
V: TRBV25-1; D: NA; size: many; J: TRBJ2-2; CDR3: CASSASGTGELFF; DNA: TGTGCCAGCAGTGCCTCCGGGACCGGGGAGCTGTTTTTT
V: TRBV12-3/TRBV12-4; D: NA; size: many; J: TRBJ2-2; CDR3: CASGTFNTGELFF; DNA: TGTGCCAGCGGGACATTTAACACCGGGGAGCTGTTTTTT
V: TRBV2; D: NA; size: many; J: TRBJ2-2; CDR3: CASTPLRDTGELFF; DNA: TGTGCCAGCACCCCCTTGAGGGACACCGGGGAGCTGTTTTTT
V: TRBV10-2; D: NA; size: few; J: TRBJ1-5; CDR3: CASRLTGLSNQPQHF; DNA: TGCGCCAGCAGACTTACAGGGCTTAGCAATCAGCCCCAGCATTTT
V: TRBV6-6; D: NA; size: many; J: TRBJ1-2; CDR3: CASSYWSGYGYTF; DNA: TGTGCCAGCAGTTACTGGAGCGGGTATGGCTACACCTTC
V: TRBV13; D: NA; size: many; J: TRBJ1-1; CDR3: CASSLALNTEAFF; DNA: TGTGCCAGCAGCTTGGCCCTGAACACTGAAGCTTTCTTT
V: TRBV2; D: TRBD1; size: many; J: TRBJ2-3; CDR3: CASSTGQITDTQYF; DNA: TGTGCCAGCAGCACGGGACAGATCACAGATACGCAGTATTTT
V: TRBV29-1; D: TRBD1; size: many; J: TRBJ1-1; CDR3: CSVQGADTEAFF; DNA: TGCAGCGTTCAGGGGGCGGACACTGAAGCTTTCTTT
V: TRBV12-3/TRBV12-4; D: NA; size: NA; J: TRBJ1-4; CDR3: CASSLDWGALGKLFF; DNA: TGTGCCAGCAGTTTAGATTGGGGGGCGTTGGGAAAACTGTTTTTT
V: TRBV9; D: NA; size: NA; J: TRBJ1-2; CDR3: CASSVFGGDVYGYTF; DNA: TGTGCCAGCAGCGTGTTCGGCGGGGACGTATATGGCTACACCTTC
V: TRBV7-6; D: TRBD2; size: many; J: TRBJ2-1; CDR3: CASSPRLADNEQFF; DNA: TGTGCCAGCAGCCCCCGACTAGCGGACAATGAGCAGTTCTTC
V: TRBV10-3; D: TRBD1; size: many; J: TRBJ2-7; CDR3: CAISLTDRVSYEQYF; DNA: TGTGCCATCTCCTTGACGGACAGGGTCTCCTACGAGCAGTACTTC
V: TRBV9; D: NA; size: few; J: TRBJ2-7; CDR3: CASSLTPSYEQYF; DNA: TGTGCCAGCAGCCTAACTCCCTCCTACGAGCAGTACTTC
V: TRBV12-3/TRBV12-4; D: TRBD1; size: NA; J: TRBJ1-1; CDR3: CASSSGTGKYAFF; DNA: TGTGCCAGCAGTTCGGGGACAGGGAAGTATGCTTTCTTT
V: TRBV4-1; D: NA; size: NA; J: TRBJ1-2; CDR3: CASSHPGKDGYTF; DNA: TGCGCCAGCAGCCACCCAGGGAAGGATGGCTACACCTTC
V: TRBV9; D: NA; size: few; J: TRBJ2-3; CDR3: CASSVGLAFDTDTQYF; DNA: TGTGCCAGCAGCGTAGGGCTAGCGTTTGACACAGATACGCAGTATTTT
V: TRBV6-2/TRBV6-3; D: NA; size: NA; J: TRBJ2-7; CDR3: CASRLPGDRGTYEQYF; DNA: TGTGCCAGCAGGCTCCCGGGGGACCGTGGCACCTACGAGCAGTACTTC
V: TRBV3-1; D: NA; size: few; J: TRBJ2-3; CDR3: CASSQDVSMRDTQYF; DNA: TGTGCCAGCAGCCAAGACGTCAGCATGAGGGATACGCAGTATTTT
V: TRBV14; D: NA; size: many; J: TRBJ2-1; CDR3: CASSQDWGAGEQFF; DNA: TGTGCCAGCAGCCAAGATTGGGGGGCAGGGGAGCAGTTCTTC
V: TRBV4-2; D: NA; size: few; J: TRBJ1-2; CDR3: CASSQSPSANYGYTF; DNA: TGTGCCAGCAGCCAGAGCCCCTCAGCTAACTATGGCTACACCTTC
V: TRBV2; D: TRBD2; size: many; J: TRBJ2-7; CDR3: CASSDREGTPEQYF; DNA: TGTGCCAGCAGTGACAGGGAGGGGACGCCCGAGCAGTACTTC
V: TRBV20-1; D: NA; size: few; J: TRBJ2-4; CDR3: CSARDLTGLAKNIQYF; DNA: TGCAGTGCTAGAGATTTGACGGGTCTAGCCAAAAACATTCAGTACTTC